This TCR beta chain was recovered during a study of blood T cell repertoires in COVID-19. This study enrolled people aged about 18 to 100 from under 25 US geographic areas. This CDR3 is 14 amino acids long. Looked up from germline, CDR1 is SGHRS and CDR2 is YFSETQ. The V and J ends lost 4 bases and 3 bases respectively, with 11 bases between them. Clones were read by immunoSEQ multiplex PCR, and TCRdb kept only the in-frame ones, dropping some. The sample includes a few hundred thousand clones, 85% to 90% seen only once; the top ten take 1%. The TCR comes from a man between 18 and 29 years old who had recovered from COVID-19. Material: PBMCs or T cells enriched from blood (not recorded which). This chain uses TRBV5-1 with TRBJ1-3; the D gene is possibly TRBD1 (6 bases). The CDR3 sequence is CASSDWGLGNTIYF. DNA for the CDR3: TGCGCCAGCAGCGACTGGGGGCTTGGAAACACCATATATTTT.